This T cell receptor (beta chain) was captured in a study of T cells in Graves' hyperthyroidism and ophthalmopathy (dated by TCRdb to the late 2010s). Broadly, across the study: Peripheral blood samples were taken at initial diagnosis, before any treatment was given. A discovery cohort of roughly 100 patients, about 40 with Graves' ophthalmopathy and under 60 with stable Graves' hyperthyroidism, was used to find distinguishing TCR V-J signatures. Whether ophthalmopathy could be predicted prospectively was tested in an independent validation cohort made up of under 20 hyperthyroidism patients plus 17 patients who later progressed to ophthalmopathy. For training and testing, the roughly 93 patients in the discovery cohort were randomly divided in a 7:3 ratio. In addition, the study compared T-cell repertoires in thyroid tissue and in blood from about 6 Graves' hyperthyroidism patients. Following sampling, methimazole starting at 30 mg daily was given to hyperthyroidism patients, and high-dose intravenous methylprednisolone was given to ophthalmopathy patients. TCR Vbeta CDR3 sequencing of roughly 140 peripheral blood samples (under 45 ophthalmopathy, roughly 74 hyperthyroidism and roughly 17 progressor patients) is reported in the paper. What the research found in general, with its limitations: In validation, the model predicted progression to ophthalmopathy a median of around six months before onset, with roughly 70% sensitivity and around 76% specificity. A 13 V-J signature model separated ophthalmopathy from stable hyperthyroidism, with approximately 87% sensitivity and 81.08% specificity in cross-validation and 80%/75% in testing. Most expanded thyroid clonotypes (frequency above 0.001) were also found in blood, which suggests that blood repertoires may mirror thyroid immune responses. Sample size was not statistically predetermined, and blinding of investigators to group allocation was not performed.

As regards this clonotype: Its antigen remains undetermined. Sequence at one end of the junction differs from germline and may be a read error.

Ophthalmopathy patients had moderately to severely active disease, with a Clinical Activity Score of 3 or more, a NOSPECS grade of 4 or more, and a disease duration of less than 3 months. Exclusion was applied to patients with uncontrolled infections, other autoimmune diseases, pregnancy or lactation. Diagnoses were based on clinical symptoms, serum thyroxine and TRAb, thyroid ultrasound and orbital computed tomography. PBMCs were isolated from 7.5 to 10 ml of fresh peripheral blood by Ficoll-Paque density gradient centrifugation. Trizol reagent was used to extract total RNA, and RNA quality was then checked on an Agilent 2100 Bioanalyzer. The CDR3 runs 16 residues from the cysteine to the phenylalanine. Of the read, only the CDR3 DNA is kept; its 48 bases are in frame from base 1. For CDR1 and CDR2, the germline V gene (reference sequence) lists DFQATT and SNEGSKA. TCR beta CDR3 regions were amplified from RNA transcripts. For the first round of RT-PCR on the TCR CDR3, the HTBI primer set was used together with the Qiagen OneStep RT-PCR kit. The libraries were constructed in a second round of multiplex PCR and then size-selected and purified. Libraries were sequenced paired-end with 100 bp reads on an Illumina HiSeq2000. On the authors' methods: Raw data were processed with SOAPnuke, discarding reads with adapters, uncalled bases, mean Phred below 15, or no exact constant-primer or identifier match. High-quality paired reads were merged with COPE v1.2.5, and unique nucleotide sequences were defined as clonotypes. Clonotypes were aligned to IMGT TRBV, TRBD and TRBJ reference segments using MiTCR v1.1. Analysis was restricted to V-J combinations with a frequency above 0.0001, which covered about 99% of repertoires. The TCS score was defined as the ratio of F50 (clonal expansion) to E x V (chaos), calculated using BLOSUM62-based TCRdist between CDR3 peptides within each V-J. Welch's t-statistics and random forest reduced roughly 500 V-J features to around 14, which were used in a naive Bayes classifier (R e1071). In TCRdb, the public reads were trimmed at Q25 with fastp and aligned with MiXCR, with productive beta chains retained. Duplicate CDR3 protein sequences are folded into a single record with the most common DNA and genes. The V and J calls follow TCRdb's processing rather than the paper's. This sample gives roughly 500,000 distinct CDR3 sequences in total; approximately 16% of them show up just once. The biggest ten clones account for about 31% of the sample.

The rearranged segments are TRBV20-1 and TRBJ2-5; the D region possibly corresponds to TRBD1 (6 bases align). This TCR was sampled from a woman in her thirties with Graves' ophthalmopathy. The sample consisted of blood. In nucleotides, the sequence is TGCAGTGCTAGGGACAGATTGGGATTGTTACAAGAGACCCAGCACTTC. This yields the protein CSARDRLGLLQETQHF.